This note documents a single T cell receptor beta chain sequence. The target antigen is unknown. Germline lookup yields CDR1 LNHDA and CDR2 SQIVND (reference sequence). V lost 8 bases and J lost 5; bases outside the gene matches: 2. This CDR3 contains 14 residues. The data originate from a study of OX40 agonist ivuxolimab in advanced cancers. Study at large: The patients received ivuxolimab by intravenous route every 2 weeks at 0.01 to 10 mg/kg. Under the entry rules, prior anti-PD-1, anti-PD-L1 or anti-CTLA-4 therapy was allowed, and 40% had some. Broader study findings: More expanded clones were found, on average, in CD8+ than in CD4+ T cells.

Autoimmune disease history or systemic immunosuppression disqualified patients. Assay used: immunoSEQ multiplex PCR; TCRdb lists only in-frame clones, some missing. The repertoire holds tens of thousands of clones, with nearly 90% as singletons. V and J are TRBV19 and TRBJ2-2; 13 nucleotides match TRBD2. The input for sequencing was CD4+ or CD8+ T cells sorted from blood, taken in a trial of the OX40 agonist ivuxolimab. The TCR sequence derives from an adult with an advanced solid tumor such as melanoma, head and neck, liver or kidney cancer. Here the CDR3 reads CASRTSGSTGELFF. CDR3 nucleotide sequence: TGTGCCAGTCGGACTAGCGGGAGTACCGGGGAGCTGTTTTTT. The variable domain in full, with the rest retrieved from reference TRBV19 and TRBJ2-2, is DGGITQSPKYLFRKEGQNVTLSCEQNLNHDAMYWYRQDPGQGLRLIYYSQIVNDFQKGDIAEGYSVSREKKESFPLTVTSAQKNPTAFYLCASRTSGSTGELFFGEGSRLTVL.